The entry below describes one TCR beta chain. Time point here: newly diagnosed GD, antithyroid drugs for less than 3 months. The TCR library was made from RNA extracted from PBMCs. These data come from a study of regulatory T cells in long-lasting Graves disease. In building TCR beta libraries, iRepertoire HTBI primers were used together with Arm-PCR of CDR3 regions. TCRdb re-derived calls from the multiplex PCR reads in MiXCR, one entry per CDR3 protein. Of roughly 430,000 distinct CDR3 sequences in the sample, 16% were seen once. In germline, CDR1 is ENHRY, CDR2 SYGVKD. The CDR3 has 17 amino acids. Trimming removed 6 bases at V and 0 bases at J, with 17 bases between. This sample also appeared in a second study, on T cells in Graves' hyperthyroidism and ophthalmopathy. This second report adds: First-round RT-PCR targeting the TCR CDR3 was performed with the HTBI primer set.

The sample here was peripheral blood mononuclear cells (PBMCs), taken at new diagnosis, from a patient treated with antithyroid drugs. The TCR was taken from a woman aged 25 to 39 with Graves disease. This rearrangement joins TRBV10-3 to TRBJ2-2; perhaps TRBD1 as D (6 bases). CDR3: CAIRILQGASNTGELFF. For the CDR3, the DNA is TGTGCCATCAGGATATTACAGGGAGCGTCGAACACCGGGGAGCTGTTTTTT.